This T cell receptor (beta chain) was observed in a study of cytomegalovirus exposure and HLA in healthy donors. Study-level results: CMV antigen specificity was confirmed in vitro for three CMV-associated chains. Association with HLA alleles at 0.05 false discovery rate was found for around 17,000 TCR beta sequences in a later analysis. Clonal expansion was found to be greater in HLA-associated TCR beta chains than in equally common others in a later analysis.

The CDR3 spans 11 residues. V was trimmed by 6 bases and J by 5 bases, leaving 10 bases between them. CDR1 and CDR2 from the germline V gene are DFQATT and SNEGSKA (reference sequence). A multiplex PCR was run with 60 Vbeta primers and 13 Jbeta primers. Assay: immunoSEQ multiplex PCR; the TCRdb copy retains only in-frame clones and omits some. Of approximately 33,000 clones in the sample, roughly 50% were seen once. Details on this clone: Its matching antigen is unknown.

This sequence originates from a woman in her thirties or forties in good health and CMV-seropositive. Sequencing was carried out using PBMCs. The chain links TRBV20-1 to TRBJ2-5; D perhaps matches TRBD2 (5 bases). Here the CDR3 reads CSAVSGETQYF. CDR3 coding DNA: TGCAGTGCAGTCTCGGGGGAGACCCAGTACTTC.